This TCR beta chain was obtained from a study of memory CD4+ T cells and cytomegalovirus serostatus (dated by TCRdb to about 2019). Broadly, across the study: The cohort included approximately 35 healthy adults from Belgium, of whom 9 were CMV seropositive and about 25 were CMV seronegative. The study sequenced CD4+ memory TCRbeta repertoires of a Belgian cohort with known cytomegalovirus serostatus to replicate a published TCR-based CMV serostatus classifier.

Overall results and qualifications from the work: A median bootstrapped AUC of 0.95 with a 95% CI of 0.76-1.00 was achieved on the Belgian cohort by the original-framework classifier. For predicting CMV serostatus, the median bootstrapped AUC was approximately 0.95 using the original framework and 0.91 using a US-trained random forest. Unlike the original study, which covered naive and memory CD4+ and CD8+ populations, the Belgian study sequenced only CD4+CD45RO+ memory cells. Results were interpreted as suggesting that the CMV-associated TCR signature is largely present in the CD4+ memory repertoire. Among the roughly 160 previously reported CMV-associated TCRbeta sequences, 67 showed up in the CD4+ memory repertoires, with each one found in between one and five individuals.

CDR1 SGHRS and CDR2 YFSETQ are derived from the germline V gene. V loses 4 bases at its end and J loses 4 bases; junction bases beyond the gene matches: 6. Including the terminal cysteine and phenylalanine, the CDR3 comprises 15 residues. The DNA shown is the 45-base CDR3, in frame from base 1. Comments on this clone: The antigen this receptor binds is unknown. The input lacks base qualities; no much larger clone sits a single base away.

The Quick-DNA Microprep Kit was used to extract genomic DNA from the sorted cells. Amplification of TCRbeta DNA was done with the immunoSEQ hsTCRbeta kit, following the protocol from the manufacturer. An Illumina MiSeq instrument was used to sequence the TCRbeta libraries. As for the original processing: Following removal of out-of-frame sequences, approximately 2.1 million distinct TCRbeta sequences were retained, with an average of roughly 70,000 per individual. Each individual was scored according to the count of over 150 previously reported CMV-associated TCRbeta sequences and the total productive distinct TCRbeta count. A beta-binomial model was reimplemented in Python, and scikit-learn random forests with default parameters were trained on data from the US cohort. Classifier performance on the Belgian cohort was summarized as median AUC with percentile confidence intervals over 10,000 bootstrap iterations. TCRdb stores this immuneACCESS table with in-frame sequences only. Part of the clones is absent; in the studies checked, under half of the shortfall reflects unresolved V genes, and no reason is known for the rest. Clone size and V and J calls were adopted from that table, with D and trimming inferred from the DNA. This sample gives 25,000 to 30,000 clones in total; roughly 80% of them show up just once. The ten most abundant clones make up 0.9% to 1.1% of the sample.

A FACSAria II was used to sort memory CD4+ T cells, defined as single viable CD3+CD4+CD8-CD45RO+ cells. CMV serostatus was determined with a Roche Elecsys assay detecting serum IgG against CMV pp150, pp28, p38 and p52. After the samples were thawed, total CD4+ T cells were enriched through positive selection using CD4 magnetic microbeads. The samples came from a separate study whose specific focus was interrogating the CD4+ T cell memory repertoire. Following standard operating procedures, peripheral blood mononuclear cells were isolated and cryopreserved, while serum was kept at -80 degrees C. CD3-PerCP (BW264/56), CD4-APC (RPA-T4), CD45RO-PE (UCHT1) and CD8-Pacific Orange (3B5) antibodies were used for staining, and non-viable cells were excluded with Sytox blue.

The rearranged segments are TRBV5-1 and TRBJ2-7; TRBD2 lines up with 12 middle nucleotides. The source is an adult in good health and CMV-seronegative. Sequencing was carried out using memory CD4+ T cells from blood. The DNA sequence is TGCGCCAGCAGCCTCGGGACTAGCGGGTGGTACGAGCAGTACTTC. Protein translation: CASSLGTSGWYEQYF.